Sequencing of this TCR beta chain was carried out in a study of cytomegalovirus exposure and HLA in healthy donors. CDR3 size: 15 residues. Trimming at V came to 0 bases and at J to 5 bases, leaving 3 bases not matched to a gene. Germline assignment: CDR1 LGHNA and CDR2 YNFKEQ. Primers: 60 Vbeta forward and 13 Jbeta reverse. The method was immunoSEQ multiplex PCR; TCRdb's version includes in-frame clones alone and lacks a portion of them. The sample holds 100,000 or so clones; roughly 76% are singletons and the top ten take approximately 6.9%. The TCR comes from a man younger than 45 in good health and CMV-seropositive. This chain links TRBV4-2 with TRBJ1-5, with 8 bases aligning to TRBD1. Sequencing input: PBMCs. Here the CDR3 reads CASSQEGTGYQPQHF. In DNA, the CDR3 is TGTGCCAGCAGCCAAGAGGGGACAGGTTATCAGCCCCAGCATTTT.